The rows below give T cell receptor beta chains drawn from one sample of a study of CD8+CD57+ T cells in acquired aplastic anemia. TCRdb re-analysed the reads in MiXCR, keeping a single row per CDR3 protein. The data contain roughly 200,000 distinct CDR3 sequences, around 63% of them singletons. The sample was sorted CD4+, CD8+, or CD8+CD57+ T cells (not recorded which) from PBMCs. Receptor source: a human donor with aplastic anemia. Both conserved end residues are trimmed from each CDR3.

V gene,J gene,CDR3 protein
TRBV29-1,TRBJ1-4,SVEWGFGEKLF
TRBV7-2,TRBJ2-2,ASSLVWSTGELF
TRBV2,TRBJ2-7,ASSGTSGGAYEQY
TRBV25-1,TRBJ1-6,ASSEVGDNSPLH
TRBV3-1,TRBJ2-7,ASSQEGNEQY
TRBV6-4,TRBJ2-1,ASSVLAGPYNEQF
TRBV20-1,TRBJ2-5,SSRSQY
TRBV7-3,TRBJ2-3,ASSSSPTDTQY
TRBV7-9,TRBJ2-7,ASSLGLAGGPDEQY
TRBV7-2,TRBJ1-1,ASSQARDTEAF
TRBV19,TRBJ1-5,ASRRQGNQPQH
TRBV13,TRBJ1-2,ASSQDDNGYGYT
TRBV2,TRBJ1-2,ASSERHRGSTNYGYT
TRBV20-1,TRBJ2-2,SARDLRRGGSDRMDTGELF
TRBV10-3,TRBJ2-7,ASSYSYNYEQY
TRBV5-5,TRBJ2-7,ASSQGLAEDYEQY
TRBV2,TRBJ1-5,ASSPLDSNQPQH
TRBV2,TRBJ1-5,ASRINSGGQPQH
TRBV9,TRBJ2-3,ASSETAGATDTQY
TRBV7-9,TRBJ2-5,ASSRGGGGSQETQY
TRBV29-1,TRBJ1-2,SAQDPGYT
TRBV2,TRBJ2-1,ASSAGVVAEPESAYNEQF
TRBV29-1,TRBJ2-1,SVEGDTSGRVDEQF